These 26 T cell receptor beta chains originate from one sample sequenced in a study of control samples from healthy donors and cancer patients. The method was immunoSEQ multiplex PCR; TCRdb's version includes in-frame clones alone and lacks a portion of them. The sample records 70,000 to 75,000 clones, less than 90% being singletons. Sequenced input: blood. Every receptor here comes from a woman aged 50 to 60 in good health.

This chain uses TRBV15 with TRBJ2-2; D unresolved. The germline V and J ends were trimmed by 5 bases and 0 bases, with 10 bases remaining between them. This CDR3 is built from 15 residues. CDR1 is LNHNV, CDR2 YYDKDF, per germline (reference sequence). The CDR3 region has the DNA TGTGCCACCAGCCTTCGGACGGCGAACACCGGGGAGCTGTTTTTT. Translated: CATSLRTANTGELFF.

The V gene is TRBV7-9, the J gene TRBJ2-7; D unclear. V was pared by 5 bases and J by 1 base, with 6 bases between. The germline CDR1 and CDR2 sequences are SEHNR and FQNEAQ (reference sequence). CDR3 length equals 12 residues. The chain's CDR3 is CASSTESYEQYF. The CDR3 nucleotides read TGTGCCAGCAGCACGGAATCCTACGAGCAGTACTTC.

The chain uses TRBV5-4 and TRBJ2-1; 12 nucleotides line up with TRBD1. V was pared by 3 bases and J by 8 bases, with 6 bases of the junction left unmatched. Germline V gene data show CDR1 as SGHNT and CDR2 as YYREEE (reference sequence). CDR3 size: 15 residues. As DNA, the CDR3 is TGTGCCAGCAGCTGGGGGGACAGGGGGCTGGATGAGCAGTTCTTC. Translation: CASSWGDRGLDEQFF.

The chain carries TRBV5-1 and TRBJ2-7; TRBD2 matches at 11 bases. The CDR3 sequence is 15 residues long. Looked up from germline, CDR1 is SGHRS and CDR2 is YFSETQ. V was clipped by 4 bases and J by 2 bases; unmatched bases: 5. CDR3 protein: CASSARLAGTYEQYF. CDR3 nucleotides: TGCGCCAGCAGCGCCCGACTAGCGGGAACCTACGAGCAGTACTTC.

This chain connects TRBV19 to TRBJ2-3; perhaps D is TRBD1 or TRBD2 (5 bases each). Trimming removed 3 bases from V and 5 bases from J, with 6 bases in between. The CDR3 sequence is 12 residues long. Germline V lookup: CDR1 LNHDA, CDR2 SQIVND (reference sequence). This CDR3 reads CASSIGGDTQYF. DNA for the CDR3: TGTGCCAGTAGTATTGGGGGAGATACGCAGTATTTT.

The V gene is TRBV5-1, the J gene TRBJ2-5; D is unresolved. The CDR3 contains 13 residues. From germline, CDR1 is SGHRS and CDR2 YFSETQ. The V and J ends lost 0 bases and 1 base respectively, with 4 bases between them. The CDR3 spells CASSLDGQETQYF. CDR3 DNA sequence: TGCGCCAGCAGCTTGGACGGCCAAGAGACCCAGTACTTC.

The J gene is TRBJ2-7, the V gene TRBV30; D possibly matches TRBD1 or TRBD2 (6 bases each). The germline V gene encodes CDR1 GTSNPN and CDR2 SVGIG (reference sequence). Trimming shortened V by 4 bases and J by 5 bases, and 12 bases separated the two germline ends. The CDR3 totals 12 residues. The CDR3 DNA reads TGTGCCTGGATGGGGGGCCGTAACGAGCAGTACTTC. This encodes CAWMGGRNEQYF.

This clone was observed a single time. The chain is built from TRBV11-2 and TRBJ2-5, with 12 nucleotides matching TRBD1. In germline, CDR1 is SGHAT, CDR2 FQNNGV. The junction had 5 bases not matched to a gene; V was cut back by 10 bases and J by 5 bases. This CDR3 spans 13 amino acids. CDR3: CATGTGGWETQYF. CDR3 DNA sequence: TGTGCCACAGGGACAGGGGGCTGGGAGACCCAGTACTTC.

The rearrangement links TRBV6-5 to TRBJ1-1; D perhaps matches TRBD1 (6 bases). This CDR3 spans 13 amino acids. V was shortened by 2 bases and J by 3 bases, with 7 bases between the two germline ends. In germline, CDR1 is MNHEY, CDR2 SVGAGI. The CDR3 reads CASSYGGHTEAFF. The CDR3 DNA reads TGTGCCAGCAGTTACGGGGGGCACACTGAAGCTTTCTTT.

The chain joins TRBV28 to TRBJ1-5; 7 positions agree with TRBD1. CDR3 length equals 17 residues. V was pared by 7 bases and J by 0 bases, with 12 bases of the junction left unmatched. Per the germline V gene, CDR1 is MDHEN and CDR2 is SYDVKM. The CDR3 DNA reads as TGTGCCAGCATTCGCAGGAGGGGGCGAGGTAGCAATCAGCCCCAGCATTTT. It specifies CASIRRRGRGSNQPQHF.

The rearrangement joins TRBV19 to TRBJ2-1; no reliable D call. The ends were cut back, 9 bases at V and 6 bases at J, with 12 bases in the middle. Germline assignment: CDR1 LNHDA and CDR2 SQIVND (reference sequence). The CDR3 runs 12 residues. Here the CDR3 reads CASRHQGNEQFF. The DNA of the CDR3 is TGTGCCAGCAGACATCAAGGCAATGAGCAGTTCTTC.

V is TRBV28 and J is TRBJ2-1; D remains ambiguous. V lost 7 bases and J 3 bases, leaving 13 bases between the germline ends. The CDR3 length is 14 residues. Germline loops: CDR1 MDHEN, CDR2 SYDVKM. The CDR3 is CASTLSPYYNEQFF. The CDR3 DNA is TGTGCCAGCACCCTGTCGCCCTACTACAATGAGCAGTTCTTC.

The chain recombines TRBV27 with TRBJ2-3; either TRBD1 or TRBD2 may fit D (6 bases each). Germline assignment: CDR1 MNHEY and CDR2 SMNVEV (reference sequence). The CDR3 has 15 residues. Trimming removed 8 bases at V and 0 bases at J, with 15 bases between. In nucleotides, the CDR3 is TGTGCCAGCGGCGGAGGGGGATATAGCACAGATACGCAGTATTTT. Protein: CASGGGGYSTDTQYF.

V is TRBV10-2 and J is TRBJ1-1; D is uncertain. The germline V gene encodes CDR1 WSHSY and CDR2 SAAADI. The CDR3 is 14 residues long. Trimming took off 0 bases at V and 0 bases at J, with 5 bases between the two ends. CDR3 nucleotides: TGCGCCAGCAGTGAGTCAGGGATGAACACTGAAGCTTTCTTT. Translated, it gives CASSESGMNTEAFF.

This chain links TRBV3-1 (or the pseudogene TRBV3-2) with TRBJ2-1; 7 positions agree with TRBD1. The germline V gene has CDR1 LGHDT and CDR2 YNNKEL (reference sequence). V lost 4 bases, J lost 5 bases, and 8 bases stayed unmatched. CDR3 length: 15 amino acids. DNA of the CDR3: TGTGCCAGCAGCCTCGACAGGGTAGGACACAATGAGCAGTTCTTC. This gives the protein CASSLDRVGHNEQFF.

The chain is built from TRBV9 and TRBJ2-1; no definite D call. Deletions cut 4 bases from V and 6 bases from J, with 5 bases between. The CDR3 extends over 11 amino acids. The germline V gene has CDR1 SGDLS and CDR2 YYNGEE. The CDR3: CASSPINEQFF. The CDR3 DNA is TGTGCCAGCAGCCCGATCAATGAGCAGTTCTTC.

The genes are TRBV5-5 and TRBJ2-1; 10 positions match TRBD2. This CDR3 spans 13 amino acids. Per germline, CDR1 SGHKS and CDR2 YYEKEE (reference sequence). Trimming removed 4 bases from V and 7 bases from J; junction bases left unmatched: 2. In nucleotides, the CDR3 is TGTGCCAGCAGCCTACTAGCGGGGAATGAGCAGTTCTTC. This encodes CASSLLAGNEQFF.

The rearrangement joins TRBV15 to TRBJ2-5; a possible D gene is TRBD1 (6 bases). Germline V gene sequence: CDR1 LNHNV, CDR2 YYDKDF (reference sequence). The germline V and J ends were trimmed by 5 bases and 4 bases, with 14 bases remaining between them. This CDR3 comprises 14 residues. CDR3 loop: CATSGNRARETQYF. The CDR3 DNA sequence: TGTGCCACCAGCGGAAACAGGGCGAGAGAGACCCAGTACTTC. Using reference TRBV15 and TRBJ2-5 for the parts outside the CDR3, the full variable domain is DAMVIQNPRYQVTQFGKPVTLSCSQTLNHNVMYWYQQKSSQAPKLLFHYYDKDFNNEADTPDNFQSRRPNTSFCFLDIRSPGLGDTAMYLCATSGNRARETQYFGPGTRLLVL.

The chain carries TRBV7-8 and TRBJ2-7; 10 positions agree with TRBD2. This CDR3 has 16 residues. Germline CDR1 SGHVS, CDR2 FQNEAQ. The V and J ends lost 6 bases and 1 base, in that order; junction bases with no gene match: 9. This CDR3 reads CASSLVGSGRSYEQYF. The CDR3 bases are TGTGCCAGCAGTCTAGTCGGTAGCGGGAGGTCCTACGAGCAGTACTTC.

The gene calls are TRBV21-1 and TRBJ1-4. TRBV21-1 is marked as a pseudogene. The CDR3 covers 13 residues. The CDR3 here is CASSPGFNEKLFF. The CDR3 coding sequence is TGTGCCAGCAGTCCGGGGTTTAATGAAAAACTGTTTTTT.

The gene calls are TRBV6-5 and TRBJ2-7; 8 nucleotides align to TRBD2. Germline V CDR1 and CDR2: MNHEY, SVGAGI. The CDR3 loop spans 15 amino acids. Germline trimming cut 4 bases from V and 4 bases from J; bases unmatched to any gene: 9. The CDR3 sequence: CASSSQSGSGYEQYF. The DNA for the CDR3 is TGTGCCAGCAGTTCCCAAAGCGGGAGTGGGTACGAGCAGTACTTC.

The chain joins TRBV28 to TRBJ2-7, with 7 bases identical to TRBD2. Germline lookup yields CDR1 MDHEN and CDR2 SYDVKM. The CDR3 sequence is 11 residues long. With V trimmed by 8 bases and J by 4 bases, 2 bases remained unmatched. CDR3 in DNA: TGTGCCAGCCAGCGGGGATACGAGCAGTACTTC. Residues: CASQRGYEQYF.

This chain joins TRBV9 and TRBJ2-1; no firm D call. Germline V gene lookup returns CDR1 SGDLS and CDR2 YYNGEE. V lost 3 bases, J lost 1 base, and 11 bases lay in between. This CDR3 region has 15 residues. CDR3 nucleotides: TGTGCCAGCAGCGCACGAGAAGGGTCCTACAATGAGCAGTTCTTC. Protein: CASSAREGSYNEQFF.

The genes are TRBV4-1 and TRBJ2-1; 14 nucleotides match TRBD2. Trimming removed 3 bases from V and 6 bases from J; junction bases left unmatched: 10. The CDR3 consists of 18 residues. Germline CDR1 MGHRA, CDR2 YSYEKL. In DNA, the CDR3 is TGCGCCAGCAGCCATGATACGGGACTAGCGGGAGAGGGCAATGAGCAGTTCTTC. As protein: CASSHDTGLAGEGNEQFF.

The chain employs TRBV19 and TRBJ1-2; D perhaps matches TRBD1 (5 bases). Germline V gene data show CDR1 as LNHDA and CDR2 as SQIVND (reference sequence). The CDR3 runs 14 residues. V was pared by 5 bases and J by 4 bases, with 14 bases between. CDR3 coding DNA: TGTGCCAGTAGTTCGATCCAGGGCACCTATGGCTACACCTTC. Translating gives CASSSIQGTYGYTF.

The V call is TRBV4-2, the J call TRBJ2-1; D not certain. V was shortened by 4 bases and J by 0 bases, with 13 bases between the two germline ends. The germline V gene has CDR1 LGHNA and CDR2 YNFKEQ. The CDR3 consists of 16 residues. CDR3 DNA sequence: TGTGCCAGCAGCCGGCTTTTAGCAGACTCCTACAATGAGCAGTTCTTC. This translates into CASSRLLADSYNEQFF.